This TCR beta chain was observed in a study of blood T cell repertoires in COVID-19. Enrolled through a virtual design, the participants were between about 18 and 100 years of age and came from roughly 22 US areas. Recovered Cohort 3 donors showed two negative PCRs, clearance, or symptom resolution. Germline CDR1 is SGHRS and CDR2 is YFSETQ. The CDR3 extends over 13 amino acids. Authors' methods: Using reference gene primer amplification, nucleated cell counts were estimated. TCRdb's table, derived via immunoSEQ multiplex PCR, lists solely in-frame clones and lacks some. V, J and clone size are taken as reported in that table, and D and trimming were inferred from the DNA itself. The repertoire holds about 470,000 clones, with around 87% as singletons.

Sequenced input: PBMCs or T cells enriched from blood (not recorded which). This sequence was found in a woman between 18 and 30 years old who had recovered from COVID-19. The chain couples TRBV5-1 to TRBJ1-6, with D unclear. The CDR3, as DNA: TGCACCCTCCCCAGCTCCTATAATTCACCCCTCCACTTT. It encodes CTLPSSYNSPLHF.